The rows below give T cell receptor beta chains drawn from one sample of a study of blood T cell repertoires in COVID-19. Measured with immunoSEQ multiplex PCR; TCRdb has only the in-frame clones, and not every one. The sample holds some 90,000 clones, approximately 90% seen once. Source material: peripheral blood. These receptors were obtained from a woman aged 55-75 years with COVID-19, enrolled during active disease. CDR3s leave out the opening cysteine and the closing phenylalanine or tryptophan.

v_call: TRBV9
cdr3_aa: ASSVGRDFSYNSPLH

v_call: TRBV11-2
cdr3_aa: ASSFSSVNTEAF

v_call: TRBV28
cdr3_aa: ASSQAYGYT

v_call: TRBV7-6
cdr3_aa: ASSLGRGGLNTEAF

v_call: TRBV9
cdr3_aa: AGQGRADGELF

v_call: TRBV6-5
cdr3_aa: ASSYGGERYEQY

v_call: TRBV5-1
cdr3_aa: ASSLGGQGPYTSTNYGYT

v_call: TRBV7-2
cdr3_aa: ASSPQDRMNTEAF

v_call: TRBV30
cdr3_aa: AWSVLAGVYSGGYT

v_call: TRBV9
cdr3_aa: ASSVHGQGINYGYT

v_call: TRBV7-9
cdr3_aa: ASSLQGSNTEAF

v_call: TRBV7-3
cdr3_aa: ASSPRGGHSGNTIY

v_call: TRBV10-1
cdr3_aa: ASSERDYNQETQY

v_call: TRBV6-2/TRBV6-3
cdr3_aa: ASSYLASETQY

v_call: TRBV19
cdr3_aa: ASSMDYGGSGYT

v_call: TRBV28
cdr3_aa: ASSQTRARPQH

v_call: TRBV27
cdr3_aa: ASSPRQGRNPQH

v_call: TRBV3-1/TRBV3-2
cdr3_aa: ASRAGRDTQY

v_call: TRBV6-6
cdr3_aa: ASSYEYQPQH

v_call: TRBV14
cdr3_aa: ASSRGQNYGYT

v_call: TRBV5-4
cdr3_aa: ASSRGQLNSPLH

v_call: TRBV7-9
cdr3_aa: ASSLGTGGYGYT

v_call: TRBV30
cdr3_aa: AWEDGINNSPLH

v_call: TRBV12-3/TRBV12-4
cdr3_aa: ASTLTGRYEQY

v_call: TRBV9
cdr3_aa: ASSPSSGQSSYEQY

v_call: TRBV10-3
cdr3_aa: AISEYRDRRSSGNQPQH

v_call: TRBV19
cdr3_aa: ASSPGVAGVSAQY

v_call: TRBV29-1
cdr3_aa: SGSNNEQF

v_call: TRBV5-1
cdr3_aa: ASSPLSGGGTEAF

v_call: TRBV10-2
cdr3_aa: ASSVRGGNEKLF

v_call: TRBV11-3
cdr3_aa: ASSIRRGDEQF

v_call: TRBV19
cdr3_aa: ASSTPSSGGGDTQY

v_call: TRBV11-2
cdr3_aa: ASSSGLRQPQH

v_call: TRBV5-4
cdr3_aa: ASSYEGGRQPQH

v_call: TRBV2
cdr3_aa: ARGGTGGTSYGYT

v_call: TRBV9
cdr3_aa: ASSVSTGSHEKLF

v_call: TRBV7-6
cdr3_aa: ASSLTGAPTEKLF

v_call: TRBV19
cdr3_aa: ASSVGVQPYSNYGYT

v_call: TRBV29-1
cdr3_aa: SVRGQSYEQY

v_call: TRBV12-3/TRBV12-4
cdr3_aa: ASGTDSQETQY

v_call: TRBV28
cdr3_aa: ATGDRGFSPLH

v_call: TRBV6-2/TRBV6-3
cdr3_aa: ASSYLGQGGSQPQH

v_call: TRBV5-6
cdr3_aa: ASSRDTSNTIY

v_call: TRBV3-1/TRBV3-2
cdr3_aa: ASSQPGQGSFGAF

v_call: TRBV13
cdr3_aa: ASSPGGSSYEQY

v_call: TRBV12-5
cdr3_aa: ASAQRTEKLF

v_call: TRBV7-2
cdr3_aa: ASSLWVAGVDQPQH

v_call: TRBV6-5
cdr3_aa: ASSRTGGNTEAF

v_call: TRBV11-3
cdr3_aa: ASSPGLAGGSRGDTQY

v_call: TRBV9
cdr3_aa: ASSVAAGQGTSGNTIY

v_call: TRBV11-2
cdr3_aa: ASSTTGLYRF

v_call: TRBV7-6
cdr3_aa: ASSHPSGGAVNEQF

v_call: TRBV11-3
cdr3_aa: ASSPRTEITDTQY

v_call: TRBV28
cdr3_aa: ASSPSYRGMGTGELF

v_call: TRBV5-1
cdr3_aa: ASSLAPGEGTDTQY

v_call: TRBV2
cdr3_aa: ASMFGAQGTEAF

v_call: TRBV4-3
cdr3_aa: ASSQVPGLDYGYT